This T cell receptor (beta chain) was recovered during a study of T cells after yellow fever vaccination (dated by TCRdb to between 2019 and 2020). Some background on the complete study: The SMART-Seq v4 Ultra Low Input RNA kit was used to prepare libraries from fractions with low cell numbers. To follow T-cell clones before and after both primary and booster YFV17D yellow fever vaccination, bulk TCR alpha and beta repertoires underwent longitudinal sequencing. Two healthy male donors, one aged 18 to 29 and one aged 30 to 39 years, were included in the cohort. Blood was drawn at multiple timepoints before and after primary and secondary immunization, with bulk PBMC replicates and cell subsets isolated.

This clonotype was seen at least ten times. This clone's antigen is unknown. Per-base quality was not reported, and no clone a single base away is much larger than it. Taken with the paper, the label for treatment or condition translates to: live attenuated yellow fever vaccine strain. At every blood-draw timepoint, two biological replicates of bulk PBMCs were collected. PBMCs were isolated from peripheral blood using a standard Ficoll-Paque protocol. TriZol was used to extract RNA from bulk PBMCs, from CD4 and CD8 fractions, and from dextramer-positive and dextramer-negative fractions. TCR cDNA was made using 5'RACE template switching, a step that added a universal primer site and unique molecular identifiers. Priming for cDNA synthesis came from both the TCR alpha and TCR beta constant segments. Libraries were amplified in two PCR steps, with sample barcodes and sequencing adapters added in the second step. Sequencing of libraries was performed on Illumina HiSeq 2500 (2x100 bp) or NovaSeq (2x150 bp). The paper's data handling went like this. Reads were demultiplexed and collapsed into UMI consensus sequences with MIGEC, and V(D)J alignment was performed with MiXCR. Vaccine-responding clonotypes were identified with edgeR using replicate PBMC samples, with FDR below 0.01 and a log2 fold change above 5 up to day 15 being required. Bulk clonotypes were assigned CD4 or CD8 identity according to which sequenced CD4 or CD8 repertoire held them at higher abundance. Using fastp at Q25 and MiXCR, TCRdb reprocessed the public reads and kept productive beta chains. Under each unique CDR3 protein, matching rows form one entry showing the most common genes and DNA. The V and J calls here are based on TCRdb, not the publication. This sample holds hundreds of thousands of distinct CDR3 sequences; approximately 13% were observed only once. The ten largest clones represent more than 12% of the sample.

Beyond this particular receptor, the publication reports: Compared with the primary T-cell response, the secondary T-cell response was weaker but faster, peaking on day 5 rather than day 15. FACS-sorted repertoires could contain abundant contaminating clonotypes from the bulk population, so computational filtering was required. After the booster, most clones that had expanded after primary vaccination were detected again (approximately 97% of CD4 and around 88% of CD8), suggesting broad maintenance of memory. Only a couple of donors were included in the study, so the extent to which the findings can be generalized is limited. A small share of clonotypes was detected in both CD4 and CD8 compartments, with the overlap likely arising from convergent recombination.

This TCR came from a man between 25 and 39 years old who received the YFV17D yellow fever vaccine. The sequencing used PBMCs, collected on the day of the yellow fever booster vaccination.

The CDR3 amino acid sequence is: CASSLSGLDRDFVGANVLTF. At the DNA level, the sequence is TGTGCCAGCTCCCTTAGCGGTCTGGACAGGGATTTTGTTGGGGCCAACGTCCTGACTTTC. The chain was built from TRBV7-8 and TRBJ2-6; 8 middle bases align to TRBD1. The CDR3 runs 20 amino acids, cysteine and phenylalanine included. Only CDR3 DNA is held: 60 bases, read in frame from base 1. Trimming takes 8 bases off V and 3 bases off J; junction bases not matched to a gene: 21. CDR1 SGHVS and CDR2 FQNEAQ were looked up in the germline V gene. The full variable domain, completed from the reference TRBV7-8 and TRBJ2-6 proteins outside the CDR3, reads GAGVSQSPRYKVAKRGQDVALRCDPISGHVSLFWYQQALGQGPEFLTYFQNEAQLDKSGLPSDRFFAERPEGSVSTLKIQRTQQEDSAVYLCASSLSGLDRDFVGANVLTFGAGSRLTVL.